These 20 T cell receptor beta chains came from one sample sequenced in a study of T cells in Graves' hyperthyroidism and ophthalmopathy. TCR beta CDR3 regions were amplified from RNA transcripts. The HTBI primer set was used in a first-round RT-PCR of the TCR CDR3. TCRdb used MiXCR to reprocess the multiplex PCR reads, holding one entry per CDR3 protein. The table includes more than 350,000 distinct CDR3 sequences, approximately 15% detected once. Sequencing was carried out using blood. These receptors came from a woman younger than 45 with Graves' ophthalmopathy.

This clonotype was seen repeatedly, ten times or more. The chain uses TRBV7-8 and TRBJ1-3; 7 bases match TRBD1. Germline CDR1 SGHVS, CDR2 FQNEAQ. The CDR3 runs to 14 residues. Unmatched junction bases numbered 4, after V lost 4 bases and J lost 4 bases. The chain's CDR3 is CASSSRTGGNTIYF. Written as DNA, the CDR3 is TGTGCCAGCAGCTCCCGGACAGGCGGAAACACCATATATTTT. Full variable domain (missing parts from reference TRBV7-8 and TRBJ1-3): GAGVSQSPRYKVAKRGQDVALRCDPISGHVSLFWYQQALGQGPEFLTYFQNEAQLDKSGLPSDRFFAERPEGSVSTLKIQRTQQEDSAVYLCASSSRTGGNTIYFGEGSWLTVV.

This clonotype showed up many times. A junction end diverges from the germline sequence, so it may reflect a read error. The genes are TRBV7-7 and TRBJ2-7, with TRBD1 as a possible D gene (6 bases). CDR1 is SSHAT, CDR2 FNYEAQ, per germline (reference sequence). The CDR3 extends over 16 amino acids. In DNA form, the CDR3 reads TGTGCTAGCAGCTTCCCAGGGGCGGGCCCCCCCTACGAGCAGTACTTC. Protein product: CASSFPGAGPPYEQYF. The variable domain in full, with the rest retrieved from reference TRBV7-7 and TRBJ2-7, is GAGVSQSPRYKVTKRGQDVTLRCDPISSHATLYWYQQALGQGPEFLTYFNYEAQPDKSGLPSDRFSAERPEGSISTLTIQRTEQRDSAMYRCASSFPGAGPPYEQYFGPGTRLTVT.

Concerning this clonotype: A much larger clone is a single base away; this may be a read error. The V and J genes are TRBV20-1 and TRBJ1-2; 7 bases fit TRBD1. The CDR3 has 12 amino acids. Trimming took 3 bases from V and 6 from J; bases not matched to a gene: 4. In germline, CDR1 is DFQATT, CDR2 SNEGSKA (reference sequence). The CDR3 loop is CSARQGDHGYTF. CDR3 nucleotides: TGCAGTGCTAGGCAGGGGGACCATGGCTACACCTTC.

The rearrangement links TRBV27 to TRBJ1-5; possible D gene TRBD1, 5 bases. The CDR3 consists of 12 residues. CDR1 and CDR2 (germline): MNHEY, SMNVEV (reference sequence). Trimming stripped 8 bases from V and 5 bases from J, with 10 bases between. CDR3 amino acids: CASWDQYQPQHF. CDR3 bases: TGTGCCAGCTGGGACCAGTATCAGCCCCAGCATTTT.

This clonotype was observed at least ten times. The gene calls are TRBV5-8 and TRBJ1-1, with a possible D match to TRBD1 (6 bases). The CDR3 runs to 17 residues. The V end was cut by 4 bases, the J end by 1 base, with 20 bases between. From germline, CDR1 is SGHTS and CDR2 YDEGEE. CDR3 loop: CASSHLRQAGGNTEAFF. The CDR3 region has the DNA TGTGCCAGCAGCCACCTAAGACAGGCCGGAGGGAACACTGAAGCTTTCTTT.

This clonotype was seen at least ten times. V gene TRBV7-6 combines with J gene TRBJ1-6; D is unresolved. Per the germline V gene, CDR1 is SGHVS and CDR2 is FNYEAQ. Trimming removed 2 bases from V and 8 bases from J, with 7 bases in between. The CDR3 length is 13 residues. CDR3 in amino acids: CASSLNWDSPLHF. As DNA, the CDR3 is TGTGCCAGCAGCTTAAACTGGGATTCACCCCTCCACTTT.

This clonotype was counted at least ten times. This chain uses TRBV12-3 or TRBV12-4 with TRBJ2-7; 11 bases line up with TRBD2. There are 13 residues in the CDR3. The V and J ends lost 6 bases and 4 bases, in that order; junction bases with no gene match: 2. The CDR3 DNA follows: TGTGCCAGCAGCACTAGCGGGGGTTACGAGCAGTACTTC. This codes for CASSTSGGYEQYF.

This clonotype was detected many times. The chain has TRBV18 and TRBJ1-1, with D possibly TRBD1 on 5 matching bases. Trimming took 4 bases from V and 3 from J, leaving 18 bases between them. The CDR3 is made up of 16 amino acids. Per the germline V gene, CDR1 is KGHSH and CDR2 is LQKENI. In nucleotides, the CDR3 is TGTGCCAGCTCACGCAACGGGGGGGGTTTCGACACTGAAGCTTTCTTT. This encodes CASSRNGGGFDTEAFF.

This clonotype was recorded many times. DNA of the CDR3: TGTGCCAGCACATTGTTTGAAGCTTTCTTT. Protein sequence: CASTLFEAFF. J is TRBJ1-1 and V is TRBV2; unclear D gene. Germline CDR1 and CDR2: SNHLY and FYNNEI. The CDR3 contains 10 residues. V was clipped by 7 bases and J by 7 bases, with 7 bases between them.

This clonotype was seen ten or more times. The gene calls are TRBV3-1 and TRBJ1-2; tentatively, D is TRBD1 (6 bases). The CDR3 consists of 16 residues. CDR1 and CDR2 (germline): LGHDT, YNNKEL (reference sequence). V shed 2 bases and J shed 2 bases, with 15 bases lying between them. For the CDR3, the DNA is TGTGCCAGCAGCCAATGGACCGGGACACTGAACTATGGCTACACCTTC. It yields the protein CASSQWTGTLNYGYTF.

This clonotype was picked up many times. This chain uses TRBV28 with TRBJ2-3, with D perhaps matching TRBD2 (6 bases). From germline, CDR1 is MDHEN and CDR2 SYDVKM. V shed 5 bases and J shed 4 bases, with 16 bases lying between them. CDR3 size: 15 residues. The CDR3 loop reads CASSESRWGADTQYF. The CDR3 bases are TGTGCCAGCAGTGAGTCCAGGTGGGGGGCAGATACGCAGTATTTT.

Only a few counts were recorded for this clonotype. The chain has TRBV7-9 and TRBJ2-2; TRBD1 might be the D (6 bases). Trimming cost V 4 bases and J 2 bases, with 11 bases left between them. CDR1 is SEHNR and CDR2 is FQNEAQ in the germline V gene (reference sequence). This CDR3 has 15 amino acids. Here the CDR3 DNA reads TGTGCCAGCAGCTCGAGGACAGAAAACACCGGGGAGCTGTTTTTT. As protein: CASSSRTENTGELFF.

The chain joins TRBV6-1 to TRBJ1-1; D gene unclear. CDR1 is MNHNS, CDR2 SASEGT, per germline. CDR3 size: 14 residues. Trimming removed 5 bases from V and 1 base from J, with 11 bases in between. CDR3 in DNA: TGTGCCAGCAGTCCCACAGCTTCGAACACTGAAGCTTTCTTT. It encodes CASSPTASNTEAFF.

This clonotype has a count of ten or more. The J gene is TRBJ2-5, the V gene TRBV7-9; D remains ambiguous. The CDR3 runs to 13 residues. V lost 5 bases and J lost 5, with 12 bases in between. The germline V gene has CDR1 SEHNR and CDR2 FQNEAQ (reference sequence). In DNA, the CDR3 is TGTGCCAGCAGCCCAAACCATGAGGAGACCCAGTACTTC. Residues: CASSPNHEETQYF.

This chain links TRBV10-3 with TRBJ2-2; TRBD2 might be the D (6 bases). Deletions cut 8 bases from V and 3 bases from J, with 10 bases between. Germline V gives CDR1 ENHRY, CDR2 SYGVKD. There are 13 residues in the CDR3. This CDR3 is CAIGGQYTGELFF. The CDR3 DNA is TGTGCCATCGGAGGGCAGTACACCGGGGAGCTGTTTTTT.

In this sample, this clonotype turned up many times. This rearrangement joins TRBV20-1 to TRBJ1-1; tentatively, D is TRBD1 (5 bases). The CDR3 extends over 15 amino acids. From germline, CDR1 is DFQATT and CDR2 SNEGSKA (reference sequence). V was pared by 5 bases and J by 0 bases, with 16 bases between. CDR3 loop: CSAFNPGRMNTEAFF. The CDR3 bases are TGCAGTGCTTTCAACCCGGGACGGATGAACACTGAAGCTTTCTTT.

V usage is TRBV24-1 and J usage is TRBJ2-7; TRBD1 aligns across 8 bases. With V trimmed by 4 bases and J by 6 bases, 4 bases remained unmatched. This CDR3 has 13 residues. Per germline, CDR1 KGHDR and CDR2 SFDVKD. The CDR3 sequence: CATSDPDRVEQYF. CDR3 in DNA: TGTGCCACCAGTGACCCGGACAGGGTCGAGCAGTACTTC.

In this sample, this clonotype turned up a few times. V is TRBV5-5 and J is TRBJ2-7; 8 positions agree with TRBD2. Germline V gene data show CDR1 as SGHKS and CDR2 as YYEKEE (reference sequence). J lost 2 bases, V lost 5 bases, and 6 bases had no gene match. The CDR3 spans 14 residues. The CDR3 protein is CASRGTRLAYEQYF. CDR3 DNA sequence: TGTGCCAGCAGGGGGACTAGATTAGCCTACGAGCAGTACTTC.

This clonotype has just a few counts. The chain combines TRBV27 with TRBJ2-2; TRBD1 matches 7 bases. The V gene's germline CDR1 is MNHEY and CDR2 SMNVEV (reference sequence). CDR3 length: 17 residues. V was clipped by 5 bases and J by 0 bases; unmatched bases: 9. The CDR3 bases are TGTGCCAGCAGTCTTAACTCCGGGACAGCGAACACCGGGGAGCTGTTTTTT. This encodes CASSLNSGTANTGELFF.

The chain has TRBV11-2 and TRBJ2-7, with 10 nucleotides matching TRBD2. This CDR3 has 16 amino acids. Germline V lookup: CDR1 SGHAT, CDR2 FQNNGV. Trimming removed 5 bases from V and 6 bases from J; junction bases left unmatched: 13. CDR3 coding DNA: TGTGCCAGCAGCCCCTCGCCTAGCGGGGGTACCTTCGAGCAGTACTTC. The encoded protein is CASSPSPSGGTFEQYF.